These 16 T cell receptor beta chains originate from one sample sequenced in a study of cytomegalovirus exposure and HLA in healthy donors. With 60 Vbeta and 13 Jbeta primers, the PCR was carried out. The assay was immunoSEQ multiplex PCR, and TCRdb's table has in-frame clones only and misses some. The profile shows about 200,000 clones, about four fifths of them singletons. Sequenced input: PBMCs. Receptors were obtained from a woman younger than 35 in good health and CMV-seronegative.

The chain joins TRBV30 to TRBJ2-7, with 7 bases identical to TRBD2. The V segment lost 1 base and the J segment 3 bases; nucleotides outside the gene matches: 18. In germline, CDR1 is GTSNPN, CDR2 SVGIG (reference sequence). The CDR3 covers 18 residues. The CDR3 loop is CAWSAPGGSYDGNYEQYF. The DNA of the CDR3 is TGTGCCTGGAGTGCCCCGGGAGGATCCTACGACGGAAACTACGAGCAGTACTTC.

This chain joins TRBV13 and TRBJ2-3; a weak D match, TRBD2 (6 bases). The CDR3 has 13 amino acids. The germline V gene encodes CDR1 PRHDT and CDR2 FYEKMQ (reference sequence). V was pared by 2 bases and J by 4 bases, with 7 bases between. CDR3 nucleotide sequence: TGTGCCAGCAGCTTAAGGAGGGCAGATACGCAGTATTTT. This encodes CASSLRRADTQYF.

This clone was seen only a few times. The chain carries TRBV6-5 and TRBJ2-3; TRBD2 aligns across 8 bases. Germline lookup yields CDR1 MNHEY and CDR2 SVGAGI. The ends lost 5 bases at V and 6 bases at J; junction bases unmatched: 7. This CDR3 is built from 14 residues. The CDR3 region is CASSESGSWDTQYF. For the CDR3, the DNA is TGTGCCAGCAGTGAAAGCGGGAGTTGGGATACGCAGTATTTT.

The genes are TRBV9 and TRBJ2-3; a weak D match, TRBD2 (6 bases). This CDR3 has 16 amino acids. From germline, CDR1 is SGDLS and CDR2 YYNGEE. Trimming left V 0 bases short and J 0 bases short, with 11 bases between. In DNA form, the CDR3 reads TGTGCCAGCAGCGTAGTTAGCGGAACTAGCACAGATACGCAGTATTTT. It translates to CASSVVSGTSTDTQYF.

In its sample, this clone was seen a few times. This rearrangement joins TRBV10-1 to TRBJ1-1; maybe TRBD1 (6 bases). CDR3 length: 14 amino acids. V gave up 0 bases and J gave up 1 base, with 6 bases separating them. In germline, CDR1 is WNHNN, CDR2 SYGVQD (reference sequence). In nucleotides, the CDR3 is TGCGCCAGCAGTGAGTCAGGGGGGAACACTGAAGCTTTCTTT. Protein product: CASSESGGNTEAFF.

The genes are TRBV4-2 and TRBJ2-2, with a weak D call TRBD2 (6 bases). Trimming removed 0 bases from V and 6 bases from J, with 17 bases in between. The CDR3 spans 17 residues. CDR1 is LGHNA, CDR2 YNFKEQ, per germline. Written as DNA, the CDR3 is TGTGCCAGCAGCCAAGATCGATCCAGAACGGGGGCCGGGGAGCTGTTTTTT. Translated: CASSQDRSRTGAGELFF.

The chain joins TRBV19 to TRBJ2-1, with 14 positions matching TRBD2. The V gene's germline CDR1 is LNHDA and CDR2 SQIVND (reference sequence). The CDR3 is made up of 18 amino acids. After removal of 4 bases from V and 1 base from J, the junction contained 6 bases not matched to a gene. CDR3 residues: CASSRGLAGDRSYNEQFF. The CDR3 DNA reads TGTGCCAGTAGTAGGGGACTAGCGGGAGATAGATCCTACAATGAGCAGTTCTTC.

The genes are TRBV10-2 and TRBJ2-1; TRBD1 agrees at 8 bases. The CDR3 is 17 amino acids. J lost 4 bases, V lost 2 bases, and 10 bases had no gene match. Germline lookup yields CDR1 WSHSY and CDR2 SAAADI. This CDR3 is CASSEPTGVELYNEQFF. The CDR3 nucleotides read TGCGCCAGCAGTGAGCCGACAGGGGTCGAGCTATACAATGAGCAGTTCTTC.

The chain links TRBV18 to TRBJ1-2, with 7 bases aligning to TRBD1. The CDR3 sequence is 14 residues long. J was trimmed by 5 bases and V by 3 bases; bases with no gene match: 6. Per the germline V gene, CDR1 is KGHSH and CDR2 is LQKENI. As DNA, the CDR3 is TGTGCCAGCTCACCGGGACAGTCAAGTTATGGCTACACCTTC. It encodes CASSPGQSSYGYTF.

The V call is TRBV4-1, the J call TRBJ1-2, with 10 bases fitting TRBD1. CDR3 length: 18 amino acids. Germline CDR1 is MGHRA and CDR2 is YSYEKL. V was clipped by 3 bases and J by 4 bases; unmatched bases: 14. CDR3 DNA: TGCGCCAGCAGCCAGGTTATTGGACAGGGGGTCCTGCCCTATGGCTACACCTTC. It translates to CASSQVIGQGVLPYGYTF.

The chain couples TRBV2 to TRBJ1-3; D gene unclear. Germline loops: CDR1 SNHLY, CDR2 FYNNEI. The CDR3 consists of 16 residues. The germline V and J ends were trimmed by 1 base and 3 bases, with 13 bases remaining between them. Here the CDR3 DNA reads TGTGCCAGCAGTGAAGGCGGGGAGGGTCATGGAAACACCATATATTTT. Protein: CASSEGGEGHGNTIYF.

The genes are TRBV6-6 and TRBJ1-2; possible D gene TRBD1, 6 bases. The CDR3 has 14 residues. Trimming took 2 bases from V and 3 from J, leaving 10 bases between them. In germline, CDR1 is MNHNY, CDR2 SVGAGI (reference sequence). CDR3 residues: CASSYEGGDYGYTF. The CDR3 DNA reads TGTGCCAGCAGTTACGAAGGGGGTGACTATGGCTACACCTTC.

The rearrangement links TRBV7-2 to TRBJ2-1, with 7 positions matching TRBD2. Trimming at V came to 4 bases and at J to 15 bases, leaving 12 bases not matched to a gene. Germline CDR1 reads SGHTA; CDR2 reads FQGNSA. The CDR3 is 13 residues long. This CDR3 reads CASSSRSSGRLFF. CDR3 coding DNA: TGTGCCAGCAGCTCTCGTTCTAGCGGACGACTGTTCTTC.

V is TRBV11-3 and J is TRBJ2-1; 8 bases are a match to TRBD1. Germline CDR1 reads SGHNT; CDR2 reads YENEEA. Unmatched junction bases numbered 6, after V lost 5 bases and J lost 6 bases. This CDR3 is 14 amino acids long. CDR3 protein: CASSRPGGRNEQFF. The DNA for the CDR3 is TGTGCCAGCAGCCGGCCAGGGGGCCGCAATGAGCAGTTCTTC.

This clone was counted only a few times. The CDR3 DNA sequence: TGTGCCTGGAGTGTATCAGGGCCCGGGGAAGCTTTCTTT. Translation gives CAWSVSGPGEAFF. The chain carries TRBV30 and TRBJ1-1; tentatively, D is TRBD1 (5 bases). The CDR3 runs to 13 residues. The V gene's germline CDR1 is GTSNPN and CDR2 SVGIG (reference sequence). With 0 bases removed from V and 8 bases from J, the gap between germline ends came to 13 bases.

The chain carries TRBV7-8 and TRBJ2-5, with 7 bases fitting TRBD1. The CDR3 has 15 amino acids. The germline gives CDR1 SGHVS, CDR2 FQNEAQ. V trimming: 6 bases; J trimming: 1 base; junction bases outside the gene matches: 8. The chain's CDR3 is CASSNYRGRQETQYF. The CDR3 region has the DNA TGTGCCAGCAGTAATTACAGGGGCCGCCAAGAGACCCAGTACTTC.